The clone carrying this TCR beta chain was detected ten times or more. RNA transcripts yielded amplified TCR beta CDR3 regions. With the HTBI primer set, the TCR CDR3 went through a first round of RT-PCR. Via MiXCR, TCRdb re-called the multiplex PCR reads, giving one row per CDR3 protein. Found here are fewer than 450,000 distinct CDR3 sequences, about 18% of them singletons; the top ten hold around 35%. The entry originates in a study of T cells in Graves' hyperthyroidism and ophthalmopathy. CDR1 and CDR2 (germline): DFQATT, SNEGSKA (reference sequence). The CDR3 sequence is 16 residues long. V was pared by 6 bases and J by 6 bases, with 18 bases of the junction left unmatched.

The sequence was collected from a woman aged 25 to 39 with Graves' hyperthyroidism that later progressed to Graves' ophthalmopathy. The chain recombines TRBV20-1 with TRBJ2-7, with 9 bases fitting TRBD2. The sample consisted of blood. This CDR3 is CSAPGVGVAGAGEQYF. The CDR3 DNA follows: TGCAGTGCCCCCGGGGTGGGAGTAGCGGGAGCGGGCGAGCAGTACTTC.